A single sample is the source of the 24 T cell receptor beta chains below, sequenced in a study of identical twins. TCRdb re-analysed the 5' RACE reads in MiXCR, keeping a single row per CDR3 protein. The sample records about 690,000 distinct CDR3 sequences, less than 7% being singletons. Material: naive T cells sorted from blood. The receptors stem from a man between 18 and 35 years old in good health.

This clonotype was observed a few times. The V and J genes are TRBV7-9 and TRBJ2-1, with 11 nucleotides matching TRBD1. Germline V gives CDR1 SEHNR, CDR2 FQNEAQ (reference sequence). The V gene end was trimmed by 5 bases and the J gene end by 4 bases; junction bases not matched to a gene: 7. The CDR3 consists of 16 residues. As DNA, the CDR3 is TGTGCCAGCAGCCCCGGACAGGGGGCCCTATACAATGAGCAGTTCTTC. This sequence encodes CASSPGQGALYNEQFF.

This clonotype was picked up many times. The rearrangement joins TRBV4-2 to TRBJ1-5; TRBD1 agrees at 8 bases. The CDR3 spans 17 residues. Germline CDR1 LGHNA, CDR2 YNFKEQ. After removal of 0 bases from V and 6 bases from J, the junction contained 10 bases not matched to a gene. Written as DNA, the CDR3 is TGTGCCAGCAGCCAAGATTTCCCGACAGGGGCGCGTCAGCCCCAGCATTTT. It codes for CASSQDFPTGARQPQHF.

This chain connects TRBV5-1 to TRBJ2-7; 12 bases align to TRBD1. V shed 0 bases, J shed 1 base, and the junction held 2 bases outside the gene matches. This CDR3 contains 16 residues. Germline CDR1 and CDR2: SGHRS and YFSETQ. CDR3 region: CASSLGDRGPSYEQYV. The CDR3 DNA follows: TGCGCCAGCAGCTTGGGGGACAGGGGGCCATCCTACGAGCAGTACGTC.

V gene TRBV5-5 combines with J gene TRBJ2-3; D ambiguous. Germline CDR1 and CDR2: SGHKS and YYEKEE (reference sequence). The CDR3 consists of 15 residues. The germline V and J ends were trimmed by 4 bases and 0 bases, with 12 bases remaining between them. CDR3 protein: CASSDARYSTDTQYF. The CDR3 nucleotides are TGTGCCAGCAGCGATGCCCGGTACAGCACAGATACGCAGTATTTT. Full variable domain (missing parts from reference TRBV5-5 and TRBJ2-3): DAGVTQSPTHLIKTRGQQVTLRCSPISGHKSVSWYQQVLGQGPQFIFQYYEKEERGRGNFPDRFSARQFPNYSSELNVNALLLGDSALYLCASSDARYSTDTQYFGPGTRLTVL.

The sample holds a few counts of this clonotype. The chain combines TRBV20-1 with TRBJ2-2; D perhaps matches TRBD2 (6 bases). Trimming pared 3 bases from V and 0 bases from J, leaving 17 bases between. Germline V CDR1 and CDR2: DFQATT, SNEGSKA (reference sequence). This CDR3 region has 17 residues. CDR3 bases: TGCAGTGCTAGGGGGCTGGGAGGCGGCTCGAACACCGGGGAGCTGTTTTTT. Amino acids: CSARGLGGGSNTGELFF.

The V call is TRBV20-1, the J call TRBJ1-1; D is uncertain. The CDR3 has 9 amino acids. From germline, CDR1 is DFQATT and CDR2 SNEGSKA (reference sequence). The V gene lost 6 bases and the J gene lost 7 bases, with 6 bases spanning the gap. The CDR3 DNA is TGCAGTGCCACCGATGAAGCTTTCTTT. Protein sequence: CSATDEAFF.

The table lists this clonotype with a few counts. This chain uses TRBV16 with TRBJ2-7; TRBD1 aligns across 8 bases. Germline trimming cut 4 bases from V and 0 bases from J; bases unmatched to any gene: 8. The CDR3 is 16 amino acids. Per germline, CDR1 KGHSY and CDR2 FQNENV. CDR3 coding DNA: TGTGCCAGCAGCCTTATTACCGGGACAGGCTCCTACGAGCAGTACTTC. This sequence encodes CASSLITGTGSYEQYF.

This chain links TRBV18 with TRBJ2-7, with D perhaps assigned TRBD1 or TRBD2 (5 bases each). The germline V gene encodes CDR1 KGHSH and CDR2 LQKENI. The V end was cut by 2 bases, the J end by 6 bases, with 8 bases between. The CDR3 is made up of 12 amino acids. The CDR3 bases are TGTGCCAGCTCACCATCAGGGAGCGAGCAGTACGTC. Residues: CASSPSGSEQYV.

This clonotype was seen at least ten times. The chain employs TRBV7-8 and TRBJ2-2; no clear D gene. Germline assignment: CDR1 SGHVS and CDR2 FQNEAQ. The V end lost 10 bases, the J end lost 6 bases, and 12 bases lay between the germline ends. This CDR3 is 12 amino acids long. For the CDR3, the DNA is TGTGCCATAACGGGTCTCGCCGGGGAGCTGTTTTTT. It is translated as CAITGLAGELFF. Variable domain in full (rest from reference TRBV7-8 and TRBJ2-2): GAGVSQSPRYKVAKRGQDVALRCDPISGHVSLFWYQQALGQGPEFLTYFQNEAQLDKSGLPSDRFFAERPEGSVSTLKIQRTQQEDSAVYLCAITGLAGELFFGEGSRLTVL.

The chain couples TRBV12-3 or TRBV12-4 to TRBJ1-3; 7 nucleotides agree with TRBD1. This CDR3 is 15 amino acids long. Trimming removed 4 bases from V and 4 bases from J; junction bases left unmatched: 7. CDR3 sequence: CASSSSGGRGNTIYF. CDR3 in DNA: TGTGCCAGCAGTTCCTCAGGGGGGCGCGGAAACACCATATATTTT.

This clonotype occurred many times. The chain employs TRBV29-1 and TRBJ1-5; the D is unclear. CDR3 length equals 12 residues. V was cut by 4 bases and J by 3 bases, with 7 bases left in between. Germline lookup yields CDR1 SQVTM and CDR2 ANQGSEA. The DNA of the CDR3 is TGCAGCGTTGGGCAATACAATCAGCCCCAGCATTTT. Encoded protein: CSVGQYNQPQHF.

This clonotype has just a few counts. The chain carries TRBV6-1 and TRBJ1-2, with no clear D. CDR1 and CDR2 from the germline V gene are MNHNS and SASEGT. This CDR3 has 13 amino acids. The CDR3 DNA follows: TGTGCTGCCGTAAAGCCCGGGATCTATGGCTACACCTTC. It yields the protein CAAVKPGIYGYTF.

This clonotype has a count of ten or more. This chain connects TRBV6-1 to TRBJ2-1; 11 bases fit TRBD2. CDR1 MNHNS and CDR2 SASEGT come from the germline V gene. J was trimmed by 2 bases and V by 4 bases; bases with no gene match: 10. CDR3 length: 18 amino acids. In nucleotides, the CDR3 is TGTGCCAGCAGTGGTTCCCGAGGACTAGCGGGCCCCTACAATGAGCAGTTCTTC. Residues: CASSGSRGLAGPYNEQFF.

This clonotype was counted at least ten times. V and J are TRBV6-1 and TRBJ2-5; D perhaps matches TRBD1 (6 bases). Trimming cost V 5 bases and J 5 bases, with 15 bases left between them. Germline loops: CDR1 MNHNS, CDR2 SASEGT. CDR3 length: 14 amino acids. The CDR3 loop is CASSTNRVKETQYF. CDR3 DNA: TGTGCCAGCAGTACGAACAGGGTGAAGGAGACCCAGTACTTC.

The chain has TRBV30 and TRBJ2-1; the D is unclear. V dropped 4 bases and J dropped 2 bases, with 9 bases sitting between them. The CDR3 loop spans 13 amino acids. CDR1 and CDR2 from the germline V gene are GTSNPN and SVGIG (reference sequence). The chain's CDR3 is CAWTFSAYNEQFF. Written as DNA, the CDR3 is TGTGCCTGGACCTTTAGTGCCTACAATGAGCAGTTCTTC.

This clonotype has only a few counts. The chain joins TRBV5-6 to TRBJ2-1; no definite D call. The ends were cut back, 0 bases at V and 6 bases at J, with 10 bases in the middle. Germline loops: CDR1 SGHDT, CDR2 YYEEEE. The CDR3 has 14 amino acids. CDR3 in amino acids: CASSLGARLNEQFF. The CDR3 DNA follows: TGTGCCAGCAGCTTGGGAGCACGTCTCAATGAGCAGTTCTTC.

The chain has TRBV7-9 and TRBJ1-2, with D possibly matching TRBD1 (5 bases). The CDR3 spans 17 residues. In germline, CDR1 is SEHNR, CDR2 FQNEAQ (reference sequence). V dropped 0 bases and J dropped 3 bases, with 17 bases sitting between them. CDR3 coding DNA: TGTGCCAGCAGCTTAGCGGCGGTGGCCAGGGAAGACTATGGCTACACCTTC. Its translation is CASSLAAVAREDYGYTF.

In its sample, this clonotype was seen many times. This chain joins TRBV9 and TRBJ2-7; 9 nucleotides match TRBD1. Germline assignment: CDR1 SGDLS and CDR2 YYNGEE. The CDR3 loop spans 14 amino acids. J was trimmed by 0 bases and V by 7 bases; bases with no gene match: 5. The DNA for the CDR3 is TGTGCCAGCCAAAGGGGACAGGGCTCCTACGAGCAGTACTTC. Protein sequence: CASQRGQGSYEQYF. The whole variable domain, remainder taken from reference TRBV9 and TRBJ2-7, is DSGVTQTPKHLITATGQRVTLRCSPRSGDLSVYWYQQSLDQGLQFLIQYYNGEERAKGNILERFSAQQFPDLHSELNLSSLELGDSALYFCASQRGQGSYEQYFGPGTRLTVT.

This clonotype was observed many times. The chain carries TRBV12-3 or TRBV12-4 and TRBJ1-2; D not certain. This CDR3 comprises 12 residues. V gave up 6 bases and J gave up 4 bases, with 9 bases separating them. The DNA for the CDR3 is TGTGCCAGCAGACCGTTCGGCTATGGCTACACCTTC. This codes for CASRPFGYGYTF.

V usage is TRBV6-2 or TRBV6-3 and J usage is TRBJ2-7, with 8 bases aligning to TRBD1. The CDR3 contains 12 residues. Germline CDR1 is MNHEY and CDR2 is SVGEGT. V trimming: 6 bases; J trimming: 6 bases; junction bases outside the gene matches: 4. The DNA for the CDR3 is TGTGCCAGCAGGATGACAGGGGTCGAGCAGTACTTC. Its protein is CASRMTGVEQYF.

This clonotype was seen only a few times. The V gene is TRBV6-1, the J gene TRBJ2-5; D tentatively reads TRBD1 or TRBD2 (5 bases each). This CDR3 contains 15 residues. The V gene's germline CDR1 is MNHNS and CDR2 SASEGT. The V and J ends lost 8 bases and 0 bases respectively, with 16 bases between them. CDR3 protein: CASGPITGHQETQYF. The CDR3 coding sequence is TGTGCCAGCGGACCCATAACGGGGCACCAAGAGACCCAGTACTTC.

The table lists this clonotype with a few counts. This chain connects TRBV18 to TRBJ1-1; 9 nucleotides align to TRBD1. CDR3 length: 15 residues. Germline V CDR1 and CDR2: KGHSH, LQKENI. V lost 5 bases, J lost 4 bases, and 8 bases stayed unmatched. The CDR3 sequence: CASSSPNRGRTEAFF. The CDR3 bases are TGTGCCAGCTCATCTCCGAACAGGGGGCGCACTGAAGCTTTCTTT.

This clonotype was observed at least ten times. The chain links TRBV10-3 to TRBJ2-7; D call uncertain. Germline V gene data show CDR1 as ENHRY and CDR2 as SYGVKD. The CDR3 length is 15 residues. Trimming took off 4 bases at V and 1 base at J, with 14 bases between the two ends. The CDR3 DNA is TGTGCCATCAGTGGGCAATTGGGCGTATCCTACGAGCAGTACGTC. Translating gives CAISGQLGVSYEQYV.

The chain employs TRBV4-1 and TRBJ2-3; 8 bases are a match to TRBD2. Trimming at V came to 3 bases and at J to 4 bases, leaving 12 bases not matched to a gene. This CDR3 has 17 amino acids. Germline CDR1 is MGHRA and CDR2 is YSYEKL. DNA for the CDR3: TGCGCCAGCAGCCACTTACTGCGGGAGGCGGGTGCAGATACGCAGTATTTT. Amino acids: CASSHLLREAGADTQYF.